A single T cell receptor (beta chain) is shown here with its context. The antigen is unknown. This CDR3 contains 13 residues. Germline loops: CDR1 ENHRY, CDR2 SYGVKD. V was pared by 6 bases and J by 5 bases, with 14 bases between. Assay: immunoSEQ multiplex PCR; the TCRdb copy retains only in-frame clones and omits some. This sample yields 50,000 or so clones, of which about 83% are seen a single time; 2.6% belongs to the top ten. Patients were excluded for autoimmune disease history or systemic immunosuppression. The sampling schedule covered blood at baseline, cycle 4 day 1, and cycle 7 day 1. The data are from a study of OX40 agonist ivuxolimab in advanced cancers. General study findings and limits: At 0.1 to 3.0 mg/kg, CD4+ and CD8+ blood T cells expanded clonally by week 6. Relatively little clonal expansion, among the lowest observed, appeared in partial responders at 0.1-3.0 mg/kg.

Source: CD4+ or CD8+ T cells sorted from blood, taken in a trial of the OX40 agonist ivuxolimab. The V and J genes are TRBV10-3 and TRBJ2-7; D may match TRBD1 or TRBD2 (5 bases each). This sequence was found in an adult with an advanced solid tumor such as melanoma, head and neck, liver or kidney cancer. The CDR3 is CAIRGGQGDEQYF. CDR3 in DNA: TGTGCCATCAGAGGAGGCCAGGGCGACGAGCAGTACTTC.